The source of this TCR beta chain is a study of cytomegalovirus exposure and HLA in healthy donors. As for this clone: Its matching antigen is unknown.

Regarding the study as a whole: A missense DCLRE1C variant was associated with V- and J-gene trimming of TCR beta chains in a later analysis, and an independent cohort replicated the association.

PCR involved 60 Vbeta and 13 Jbeta primers. Produced via immunoSEQ multiplex PCR; TCRdb's table is partial and in-frame only. The repertoire includes approximately 150,000 clones, nearly 90% of them detected once, and around 0.51% sits in the top ten. The CDR3 runs to 15 residues. The germline gives CDR1 LNHDA, CDR2 SQIVND (reference sequence). Trimming removed 6 bases from V and 3 bases from J; junction bases left unmatched: 10. Sequenced sample: PBMCs. The sequence came from a woman between 40 and 50 years old in good health and CMV-seronegative. The V gene is TRBV19, the J gene TRBJ2-7, with 8 nucleotides matching TRBD1. CDR3 in DNA: TGTGCCAGTAGCCCCCTAGGACAGGGAGACTACGAGCAGTACTTC. Its translation: CASSPLGQGDYEQYF.